This T cell receptor (beta chain) came from a study of cytomegalovirus exposure and HLA in healthy donors. General study points: In an earlier analysis, most TCR beta V segments were productive about 87% or about 30% of the time. HLA restriction was apparent for most CMV-associated TCR beta chains in a later analysis. There were several of the most significant clusters that appeared linked to common viral pathogens in a later analysis.

The PCR employed 60 Vbeta primers together with 13 Jbeta primers. Per the original methods: The authors later counted 75 million to 90 million unique TCR beta chains, around 9.9 million of them shared. The repertoire was sequenced with immunoSEQ multiplex PCR; TCRdb's copy has only in-frame clones and lacks some. That table furnishes V, J and clone size, whereas the DNA furnished D and trimming. The sample has about 140,000 clones, 73% seen once. The table lists this clone with a few counts. As yet, its antigen is unknown. CDR1 is SGHRS and CDR2 is YFSETQ in the germline V gene. The CDR3 spans 13 residues. V gave up 3 bases and J gave up 12 bases; unmatched junction bases: 7.

The clonotype comes from a human donor in good health. Input material: PBMCs. V gene TRBV5-1 combines with J gene TRBJ2-4; 9 bases align to TRBD1. The CDR3 sequence is CASSYGQGKDQYF. In DNA, the CDR3 is TGCGCCAGCAGCTACGGACAGGGGAAGGATCAGTACTTC.